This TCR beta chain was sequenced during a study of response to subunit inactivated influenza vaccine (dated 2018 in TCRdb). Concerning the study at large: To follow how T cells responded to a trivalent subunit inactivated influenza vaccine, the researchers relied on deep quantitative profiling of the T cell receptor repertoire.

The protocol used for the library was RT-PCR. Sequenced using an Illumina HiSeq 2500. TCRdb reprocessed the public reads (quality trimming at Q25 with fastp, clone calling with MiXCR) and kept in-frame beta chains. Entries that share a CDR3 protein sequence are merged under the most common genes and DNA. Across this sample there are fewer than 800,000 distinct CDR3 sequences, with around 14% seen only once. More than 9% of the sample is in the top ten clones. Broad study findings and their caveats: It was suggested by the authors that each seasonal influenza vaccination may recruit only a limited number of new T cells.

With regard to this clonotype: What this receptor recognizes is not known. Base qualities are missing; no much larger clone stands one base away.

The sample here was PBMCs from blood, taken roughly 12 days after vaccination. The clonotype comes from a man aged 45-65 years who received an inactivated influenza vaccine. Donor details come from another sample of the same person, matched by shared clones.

The CDR3 protein: CASSLRTGKLGTQYF. The DNA sequence reads TGTGCCAGCAGTTTACGGACAGGGAAGCTTGGTACGCAGTATTTT. The chain employs TRBV28 and TRBJ2-3, with 8 middle bases fitting TRBD1. Trimming removed 2 bases from V and 8 bases from J; the gene matches leave 9 bases unexplained. As encoded in the germline V gene, CDR1 is MDHEN while CDR2 is SYDVKM. The cysteine opens and the phenylalanine closes a CDR3 of 15 amino acids. The entry retains the CDR3 DNA only, 45 bases that are in frame from base 1.